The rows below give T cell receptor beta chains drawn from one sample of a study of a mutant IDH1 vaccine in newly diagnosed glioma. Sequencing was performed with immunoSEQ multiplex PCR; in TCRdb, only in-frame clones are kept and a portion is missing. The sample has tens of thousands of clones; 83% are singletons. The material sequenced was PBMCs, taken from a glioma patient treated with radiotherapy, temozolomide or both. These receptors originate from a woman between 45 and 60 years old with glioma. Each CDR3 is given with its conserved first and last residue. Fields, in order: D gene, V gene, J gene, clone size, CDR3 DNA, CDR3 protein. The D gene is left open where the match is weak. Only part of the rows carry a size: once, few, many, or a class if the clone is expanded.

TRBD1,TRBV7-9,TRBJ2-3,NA,TGTGCCAGCAGGGACGGACAGGGGGGTGATACGCAGTATTTT,CASRDGQGGDTQYF
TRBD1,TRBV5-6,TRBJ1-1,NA,TGTGCCAGCAGCTTTCGAGGACAGGGGAATGCTGAAGCTTTCTTT,CASSFRGQGNAEAFF
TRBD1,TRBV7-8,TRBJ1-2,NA,TGTGCCAGCAGCTTAAACCGGGACAGCAACTATGGCTACACCTTC,CASSLNRDSNYGYTF
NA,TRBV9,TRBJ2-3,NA,TGTGCCAGCAGGGAGTGGGGCCCTGCGGGAGATACGCAGTATTTT,CASREWGPAGDTQYF
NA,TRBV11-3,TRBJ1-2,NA,TGTGCCAGCAGCTTAGGGCTGGGCTATGGCTACACCTTC,CASSLGLGYGYTF
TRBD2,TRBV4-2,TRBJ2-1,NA,TGTGCCAGCAGCCAAGATCTGAGCGGGGGCCTTTCAGCGGAAGAGCAGTTCTTC,CASSQDLSGGLSAEEQFF
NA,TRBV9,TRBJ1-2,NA,TGTGCCAGCAGCCCGGTGGGCGGCTACACCTTC,CASSPVGGYTF
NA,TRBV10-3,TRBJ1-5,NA,TGTGCCATCAGTGAGTCGGGGGCCACGCCTCAGCCCCAGCATTTT,CAISESGATPQPQHF
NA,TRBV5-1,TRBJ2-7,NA,TGCGCCACGCCGGGGCTAGGGTCCTACGAGCAGTACTTC,CATPGLGSYEQYF
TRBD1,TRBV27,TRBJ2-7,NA,TGTGCCAGCAGTATCGACAGGGTAAAATACGAGCAGTACTTC,CASSIDRVKYEQYF
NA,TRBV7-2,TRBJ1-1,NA,TGTGCCAGCAGCTTAAGGCTATTATCGAACACTGAAGCTTTCTTT,CASSLRLLSNTEAFF
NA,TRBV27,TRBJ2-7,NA,TGTGCCAGCACTCCATCCTACGGGGGCCGCTACGAGCAGTACTTC,CASTPSYGGRYEQYF
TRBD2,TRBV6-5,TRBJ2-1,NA,TGTGCCAGCAGTTGGGGGACTAGCGGGGGGGATGAGCAGTTCTTC,CASSWGTSGGDEQFF
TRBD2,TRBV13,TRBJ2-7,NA,TGTGCCAGCAGCGGGGGGGGACCGACCGCCTCGGGCGAGCAGTACTTC,CASSGGGPTASGEQYF
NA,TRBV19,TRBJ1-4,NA,TGTGCCAGTAGCCCGGGGGCACGGGGCGAAAAACTGTTTTTT,CASSPGARGEKLFF
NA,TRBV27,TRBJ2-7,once,TGTGCCAGCAGTTACACCTCCTGGGGCTACGAGCAGTACTTC,CASSYTSWGYEQYF
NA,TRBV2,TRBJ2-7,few,TGTGCCAGCAGGACCGGACGCTACGAGCAGTACTTC,CASRTGRYEQYF
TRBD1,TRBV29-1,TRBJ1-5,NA,TGCAGCGTTGAAACAGGGGGCGATCAGCCCCAGCATTTT,CSVETGGDQPQHF
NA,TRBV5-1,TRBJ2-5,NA,TGCGCCAGCTCAACCACCTACCAAGAGACCCAGTACTTC,CASSTTYQETQYF
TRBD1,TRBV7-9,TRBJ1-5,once,TGTGCCAGCAGTCGAGACAGGGGTCTCCAGCCCCAGCATTTT,CASSRDRGLQPQHF
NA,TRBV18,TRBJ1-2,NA,TGTGCCAGCTCACCACCGGGATCTTTTTTAAACCGGGGCTACACCTTC,CASSPPGSFLNRGYTF
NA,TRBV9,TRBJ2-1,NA,TGTGCCAGCAGCGTAGAGGGACAGCGGGGCAATGAGCAGTTCTTC,CASSVEGQRGNEQFF
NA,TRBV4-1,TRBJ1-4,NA,TGCGCCAGCAGCCAAGGAGCTATAGGAGATGAAAAACTGTTTTTT,CASSQGAIGDEKLFF
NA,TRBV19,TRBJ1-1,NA,TGTGCCAGTAGTTACAGGGAGAACACTGAAGCTTTCTTT,CASSYRENTEAFF
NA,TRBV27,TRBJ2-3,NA,TGTGCCAGCCTAGGGGCAACCCCGACAGATACGCAGTATTTT,CASLGATPTDTQYF
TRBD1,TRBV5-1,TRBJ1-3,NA,TGCGCCAGCAGCGGGACAGGAGGGTTTAGCTCTGGAAACACCATATATTTT,CASSGTGGFSSGNTIYF
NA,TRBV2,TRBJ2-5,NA,TGTGCCAGCACCTCGCTTGGGGTAAGAGAGACCCAGTACTTC,CASTSLGVRETQYF
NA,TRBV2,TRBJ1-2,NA,TGTGCCAGCAGTGTAGACGAGGGGTATGGCTACACCTTC,CASSVDEGYGYTF
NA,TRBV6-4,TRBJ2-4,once,TGTGCCAGTAACTCGTTGCGGGGCGATACCATTCAGTACTTC,CASNSLRGDTIQYF
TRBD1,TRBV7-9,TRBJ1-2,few,TGTGCCAGCACCCTAATCCGGGACAGGGGGCAACCGGGGGTTTACTACACCTTC,CASTLIRDRGQPGVYYTF
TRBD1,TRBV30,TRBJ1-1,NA,TGTGCCTGCCACCCGGGACAGGGGTTGAATACTGAAGCTTTCTTT,CACHPGQGLNTEAFF
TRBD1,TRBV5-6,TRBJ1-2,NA,TGTGCCAGCAGCCCCTGGACAGGGTATGGCTACACCTTC,CASSPWTGYGYTF
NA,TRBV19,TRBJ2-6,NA,TGTGCCGTCCAGGGTGGAAACTTAGGTGGGGCCAACGTCCTGACTTTC,CAVQGGNLGGANVLTF
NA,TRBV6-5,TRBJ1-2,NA,TGTGCCAGCATCGGGAAAGGGGTCCTCTATGGCTACACCTTC,CASIGKGVLYGYTF
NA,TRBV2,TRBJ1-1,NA,TGTGCCAGCAGTGAAGGGTACATCACTGAAGCTTTCTTT,CASSEGYITEAFF
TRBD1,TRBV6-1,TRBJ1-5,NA,TGTGCCAACGACAGGGGGGAAGGTCAGCCCCAGCATTTT,CANDRGEGQPQHF
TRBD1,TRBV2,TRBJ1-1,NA,TGTGCCAGCAGTGATCCGCATATTGACAGGGGTGGGCTAGATGAAGCTTTCTTT,CASSDPHIDRGGLDEAFF
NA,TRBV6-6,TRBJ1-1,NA,TGTGCCAGCAGTCTCAGTGGGGACCGGGGCACTGAAGCTTTCTTT,CASSLSGDRGTEAFF
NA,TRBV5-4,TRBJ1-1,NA,TGTGCCAGCAGATCTACAGGGTCCACTGAAGCTTTCTTT,CASRSTGSTEAFF
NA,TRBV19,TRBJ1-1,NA,TGTGCCAGTAGGTATATCCAGAACACTGAAGCTTTCTTT,CASRYIQNTEAFF
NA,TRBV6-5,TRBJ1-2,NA,TGTGCCAGCAGTTACCACCGATCCTATGGCTACACCTTC,CASSYHRSYGYTF
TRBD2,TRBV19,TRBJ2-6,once,TGTGCCAGTAGTATTCTGGGACTAGCTCTATCCTCTGGGGCCAACGTCCTGACTTTC,CASSILGLALSSGANVLTF
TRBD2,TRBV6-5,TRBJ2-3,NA,TGTGCCAGCAGTTACTCTGGGCGGGGGGGGACAGATACGCAGTATTTT,CASSYSGRGGTDTQYF
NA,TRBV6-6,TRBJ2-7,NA,TGTGCCAGCAGTTACTTGGGCCAGTTCTACGAGCAGTACTTC,CASSYLGQFYEQYF
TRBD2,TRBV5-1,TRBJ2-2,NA,TGCGCCAGCAGCTTGAACCCAGCGGGGGGGCGCGAAACCGGGGAGCTGTTTTTT,CASSLNPAGGRETGELFF
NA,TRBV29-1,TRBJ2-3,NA,TGCAGCGCCCAGGTTGGGCAGCGCACAGATACGCAGTATTTT,CSAQVGQRTDTQYF
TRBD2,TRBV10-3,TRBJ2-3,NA,TGTGCCATGGGTAGTGGAGCTAGCGGGGGGAGCACGCAGTATTTT,CAMGSGASGGSTQYF
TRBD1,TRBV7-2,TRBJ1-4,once,TGTGCCAGCAGCGCGGACAGGAGTGATGAAAAACTGTTTTTT,CASSADRSDEKLFF
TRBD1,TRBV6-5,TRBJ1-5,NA,TGTGCCAGCAGCCGCGGGACAGCGAACAATCAGCCCCAGCATTTT,CASSRGTANNQPQHF
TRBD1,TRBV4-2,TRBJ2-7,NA,TGTGCCAGCAGCCAAGTTTCGGGGACAGGACCTACCTACGAGCAGTACTTC,CASSQVSGTGPTYEQYF